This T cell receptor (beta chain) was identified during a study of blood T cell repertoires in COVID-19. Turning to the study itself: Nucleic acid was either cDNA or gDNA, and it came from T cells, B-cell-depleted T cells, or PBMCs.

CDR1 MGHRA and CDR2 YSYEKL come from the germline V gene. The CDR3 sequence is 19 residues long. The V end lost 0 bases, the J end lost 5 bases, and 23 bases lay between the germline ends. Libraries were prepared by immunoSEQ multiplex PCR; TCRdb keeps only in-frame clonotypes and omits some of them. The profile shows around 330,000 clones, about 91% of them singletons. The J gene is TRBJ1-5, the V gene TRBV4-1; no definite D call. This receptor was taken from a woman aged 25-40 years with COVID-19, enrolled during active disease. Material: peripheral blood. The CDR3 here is CASSQDLVRGRSEDQPQHF. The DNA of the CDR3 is TGCGCCAGCAGCCAAGATCTGGTACGGGGAAGGTCGGAGGATCAGCCCCAGCATTTT.